This entry lists 19 T cell receptor beta chains sequenced from one sample in a study of blood T cells in healthy people across ages. A second PCR of roughly 7 to 11 cycles used a sample-barcoded 5' primer and a J-beta primer mix. Each CDR3 protein gets one entry after TCRdb re-called the 5' RACE reads with MiXCR. The sample yields under 700,000 distinct CDR3 sequences, approximately 25% seen once. The sample also formed part of further work on T cells of mothers and their children.

Material for sequencing was blood. The receptors originated from a boy aged 5 to 17 in good health.

CDR3 DNA: TGTGCCAGCAGCCCCGGCTCGGGAGCTGGGGCCAACGTCCTGACTTTC. The encoded protein is CASSPGSGAGANVLTF. The J gene is TRBJ2-6, the V gene TRBV7-3, with D tentatively TRBD2 (6 bases). Looked up from germline, CDR1 is SGHTA and CDR2 is FQGTGA. Trimming removed 5 bases from V and 2 bases from J, with 13 bases in between. CDR3 length equals 16 residues. Filled out from reference TRBV7-3 and TRBJ2-6, the complete variable domain reads GAGVSQTPSNKVTEKGKYVELRCDPISGHTALYWYRQSLGQGPEFLIYFQGTGAADDSGLPNDRFFAVRPEGSVSTLKIQRTERGDSAVYLCASSPGSGAGANVLTFGAGSRLTVL.

This clonotype turned up a few times. The chain combines TRBV7-9 with TRBJ2-5, with D perhaps TRBD1 or TRBD2 (7 bases each). Germline values: CDR1 SEHNR, CDR2 FQNEAQ (reference sequence). Trimming cost V 5 bases and J 2 bases, with 15 bases left between them. The CDR3 loop spans 15 amino acids. Written as DNA, the CDR3 is TGTGCCAGCAGCAGACAGCGGGGACAGCAAGAGACCCAGTACTTC. The encoded protein is CASSRQRGQQETQYF.

CDR3 loop: CASSQGQSGQGPYEQYF. In DNA, the CDR3 is TGCGCCAGCAGCCAAGGGCAGTCCGGACAGGGACCCTACGAGCAGTACTTC. This rearrangement joins TRBV4-1 to TRBJ2-7; TRBD1 matches at 8 bases. CDR1 and CDR2 from the germline V gene are MGHRA and YSYEKL. The CDR3 length is 17 residues. Trimming at V came to 1 base and at J to 2 bases, leaving 10 bases not matched to a gene.

This clonotype was recorded many times. This chain uses TRBV7-2 with TRBJ2-5; TRBD2 aligns across 10 bases. The J segment lost 0 bases and the V segment lost 0 bases, leaving 7 bases of the junction unmatched. CDR1 is SGHTA and CDR2 is FQGNSA in the germline V gene. This CDR3 comprises 18 residues. Here the CDR3 reads CASSLAPGTSVNQETQYF. CDR3 nucleotides: TGTGCCAGCAGCTTAGCTCCCGGGACTAGCGTAAACCAAGAGACCCAGTACTTC.

The chain joins TRBV28 to TRBJ2-6, with D possibly matching TRBD2 (5 bases). Germline loops: CDR1 MDHEN, CDR2 SYDVKM. This CDR3 region has 16 residues. Between the trimmed V and J ends, which lost 5 bases and 2 bases, there was a span of 13 bases. DNA for the CDR3: TGTGCCAGCAGTGGGTCTGCCGGGGCTGGGGCCAACGTCCTGACTTTC. Protein product: CASSGSAGAGANVLTF.

The V and J genes are TRBV3-1 and TRBJ2-5; unclear D gene. The CDR3 runs to 15 residues. The germline V gene encodes CDR1 LGHDT and CDR2 YNNKEL (reference sequence). Trimming cost V 0 bases and J 3 bases, with 11 bases left between them. As DNA, the CDR3 is TGTGCCAGCAGCCAAGACCCACGGTTCGAAGAGACCCAGTACTTC. This encodes CASSQDPRFEETQYF.

This chain joins TRBV7-3 and TRBJ2-3; TRBD2 matches at 8 bases. J gave up 1 base and V 1 base, and 7 bases lay outside the gene matches. This CDR3 comprises 17 residues. Germline CDR1 reads SGHTA; CDR2 reads FQGTGA. The CDR3 region has the DNA TGTGCCAGCAGCTTAATGGCTAGCGGGCGGGGCACAGATACGCAGTATTTT. Amino acids: CASSLMASGRGTDTQYF.

V usage is TRBV11-2 and J usage is TRBJ2-7, with D possibly TRBD1 on 5 matching bases. This CDR3 has 16 residues. Germline V gene sequence: CDR1 SGHAT, CDR2 FQNNGV. The germline V and J ends were trimmed by 5 bases and 7 bases, with 24 bases remaining between them. CDR3 loop: CASSPVSRQGPREQYF. The CDR3 DNA reads as TGTGCCAGCAGCCCGGTCAGCCGGCAGGGCCCTAGGGAGCAGTACTTC.

The rearrangement uses TRBV18 and TRBJ1-1; D unresolved. The germline V gene has CDR1 KGHSH and CDR2 LQKENI. The CDR3 loop spans 13 amino acids. V was clipped by 4 bases and J by 0 bases, with 6 bases between them. The CDR3 DNA reads as TGTGCCAGCTCACAGGAGTTGAACACTGAAGCTTTCTTT. Translated: CASSQELNTEAFF.

V gene TRBV5-1 combines with J gene TRBJ1-1; the D is unclear. This CDR3 region has 16 residues. Trimming left V 0 bases short and J 1 base short, with 13 bases between. From germline, CDR1 is SGHRS and CDR2 YFSETQ. The CDR3 is CASSLGSSIRNTEAFF. The CDR3 region has the DNA TGCGCCAGCAGCTTGGGATCTTCTATAAGGAACACTGAAGCTTTCTTT.

This clonotype has only a few counts. This sequence joins TRBV12-3 or TRBV12-4 and TRBJ2-2, with 9 nucleotides matching TRBD1. V shed 3 bases, J shed 4 bases, and the junction held 21 bases outside the gene matches. The length of the CDR3 is 21 residues. CDR3 nucleotide sequence: TGTGCCAGCAGTTTGGGCTACCCTCCAGCCTGGGACAGGGCGGGCACCGGGGAGCTGTTTTTT. Translation gives CASSLGYPPAWDRAGTGELFF.

This clonotype was counted between two and nine times. The rearrangement joins TRBV2 to TRBJ1-1; TRBD1 aligns across 8 bases. CDR1 SNHLY and CDR2 FYNNEI come from the germline V gene. The CDR3 runs to 14 residues. V lost 5 bases to trimming and J lost 5 bases; unmatched junction nucleotides: 7. The CDR3: CASSPTGGTTEAFF. CDR3 coding DNA: TGTGCCAGCAGTCCAACAGGGGGGACGACTGAAGCTTTCTTT.

The sample holds many counts of this clonotype. The V call is TRBV7-8, the J call TRBJ1-5; D is unresolved. CDR3 length: 13 residues. Trimming shortened V by 3 bases and J by 7 bases, and 10 bases separated the two germline ends. Germline loops: CDR1 SGHVS, CDR2 FQNEAQ. The DNA of the CDR3 is TGTGCCAGCAGCTTTGGGTTCGGGCAGCCCCAGCATTTT. This encodes CASSFGFGQPQHF.

This clonotype was observed a few times. The rearrangement uses TRBV28 and TRBJ2-5, with D unresolved. Germline V gene sequence: CDR1 MDHEN, CDR2 SYDVKM. The CDR3 is 15 residues long. V lost 6 bases to trimming and J lost 2 bases, with 16 bases between them. For the CDR3, the DNA is TGTGCCAGCAGCCCCGTACCACACCCTCAAGAGACCCAGTACTTC. Encoded protein: CASSPVPHPQETQYF.

The gene calls are TRBV9 and TRBJ2-5, with 8 bases that match TRBD2. The J call is in doubt because the DNA end fits TRBJ2-1 better. There are 15 residues in the CDR3. Germline lookup yields CDR1 SGDLS and CDR2 YYNGEE. CDR3 DNA sequence: TGTGCCAGCAGCGTAGGCTCGGGAGGGCCAGGTGAGCAGTTCTTC. It specifies CASSVGSGGPGEQFF.

For this clonotype: The germline gene is not matched at one end of the junction; a read error may be the cause. This sequence joins TRBV20-1 and TRBJ2-5, with 10 bases fitting TRBD2. The CDR3 extends over 16 amino acids. The V gene's germline CDR1 is DFQATT and CDR2 SNEGSKA (reference sequence). CDR3 sequence: CGARISGLALGEAQYF. CDR3 coding DNA: TGCGGTGCTAGAATCTCGGGACTAGCGCTTGGAGAGGCCCAGTACTTC.

This clonotype was seen more than once but under ten times. The rearrangement joins TRBV20-1 to TRBJ2-1; TRBD2 matches at 13 bases. CDR3 length: 19 residues. V was clipped by 4 bases and J by 7 bases; unmatched bases: 19. Germline V gene lookup returns CDR1 DFQATT and CDR2 SNEGSKA (reference sequence). The CDR3: CSAIRAGTSGAGYGNEQFF. The CDR3 nucleotides read TGCAGTGCTATTAGAGCCGGGACTAGCGGGGCCGGCTATGGGAATGAGCAGTTCTTC.

The genes are TRBV11-2 and TRBJ2-5, with 9 bases identical to TRBD1. Trimming cost V 1 base and J 7 bases; bases outside gene matches: 10. CDR1 and CDR2 from the germline V gene are SGHAT and FQNNGV. This CDR3 is 16 amino acids long. The CDR3 DNA reads as TGTGCCAGCAGCTTAGGCCGGACAGGGGTATTCGCGACCCAGTACTTC. This gives the protein CASSLGRTGVFATQYF.

V usage is TRBV6-5 and J usage is TRBJ1-5; the D gene is possibly TRBD1 (5 bases). Germline V gene sequence: CDR1 MNHEY, CDR2 SVGAGI. The V and J ends lost 0 bases and 2 bases respectively, with 20 bases between them. This CDR3 region has 19 residues. In DNA form, the CDR3 reads TGTGCCAGCAGTTACTCGACAGTAAGAGGGGCGGCCGGCAATCAGCCCCAGCATTTT. It translates to CASSYSTVRGAAGNQPQHF.